The source of this T cell receptor beta chain is a study of memory B cells and T cells in multiple sclerosis. Notes on this clone: The antigen remains unidentified.

Stimulus-free culture yielded autoproliferating CFSE-dim and non-proliferating CFSE-high T cells, each sequenced separately. Pooled replicate wells came from 50 million to 60 million CFSE-labeled PBMCs cultured about seven days without stimulus. PBMCs were labeled with about 0.5 uM CFSE and cultured without exogenous stimuli. Study-wide points: Compartments had unequal clone-set sizes, affecting shared clonotype counts.

Looked up from germline, CDR1 is SGHRS and CDR2 is YFSETQ. The CDR3 is 14 residues long. V lost 4 bases and J 6 bases, leaving 14 bases between the germline ends. TCRdb's table, derived via immunoSEQ multiplex PCR, lists solely in-frame clones and lacks some. Among 25,000 to 35,000 clones listed, 86% were seen once. The rearrangement links TRBV5-1 to TRBJ2-1; D may be TRBD1 (6 bases). This receptor was taken from a human donor with multiple sclerosis. The sequencing input was PBMCs from blood kept in culture. The CDR3 reads CASSLQGIANEQFF. CDR3 in DNA: TGCGCCAGCAGCCTCCAGGGGATTGCCAATGAGCAGTTCTTC. The whole variable domain, remainder taken from reference TRBV5-1 and TRBJ2-1, is KAGVTQTPRYLIKTRGQQVTLSCSPISGHRSVSWYQQTPGQGLQFLFEYFSETQRNKGNFPGRFSGRQFSNSRSEMNVSTLELGDSALYLCASSLQGIANEQFFGPGTRLTVL.